The rows below give T cell receptor beta chains drawn from one sample of a study of cytomegalovirus exposure and HLA in healthy donors. Clones were read by immunoSEQ multiplex PCR, and TCRdb kept only the in-frame ones, dropping some. The sample includes about 200,000 clones, 75% to 85% of them seen just once. The sample taken for sequencing was PBMCs. The origin of the receptors is a woman in her twenties or thirties in good health and CMV-seropositive. Each CDR3 is given with its conserved first and last residue. A D gene is named only where the DNA matches it firmly. Not all rows give a size; the values are once, few, many and, for expanded clones, a class.

clone size: -; J gene: TRBJ1-1; D gene: -; V gene: TRBV29-1; CDR3 DNA: TGCAGCGTTGAGGTGGGTAGGGGCACTGAAGCTTTCTTT; CDR3 protein: CSVEVGRGTEAFF
clone size: -; J gene: TRBJ1-4; D gene: TRBD1; V gene: TRBV2; CDR3 DNA: TGTGCCAGCAGCCTACAGGGGGGTGAAAAACTGTTTTTT; CDR3 protein: CASSLQGGEKLFF
clone size: once; J gene: TRBJ1-2; D gene: -; V gene: TRBV14; CDR3 DNA: TGTGCCAGCAGCCAAAACTCTTTTGTGAGCTATGGCTACACCTTC; CDR3 protein: CASSQNSFVSYGYTF
clone size: few; J gene: TRBJ2-7; D gene: TRBD2; V gene: TRBV5-1; CDR3 DNA: TGCGCCAGCAGCTACCTAGCGGGAGGGACCTACGAGCAGTACTTC; CDR3 protein: CASSYLAGGTYEQYF
clone size: once; J gene: TRBJ1-1; D gene: -; V gene: TRBV29-1; CDR3 DNA: TGCAGCGTTGGGGTTTCGGGCACTGAAGCTTTCTTT; CDR3 protein: CSVGVSGTEAFF
clone size: -; J gene: TRBJ2-2; D gene: -; V gene: TRBV6-1; CDR3 DNA: TGTGCCAGCAGCTTAGGACACCTGAACACCGGGGAGCTGTTTTTT; CDR3 protein: CASSLGHLNTGELFF
clone size: -; J gene: TRBJ2-3; D gene: TRBD2; V gene: TRBV14; CDR3 DNA: TGTGCCAGCAGTACGGCGGGAGATATGGGAGATACGCAGTATTTT; CDR3 protein: CASSTAGDMGDTQYF
clone size: -; J gene: TRBJ1-3; D gene: -; V gene: TRBV30; CDR3 DNA: TGTGCCTGGAAGCTTGGAAACACCATATATTTT; CDR3 protein: CAWKLGNTIYF
clone size: -; J gene: TRBJ2-1; D gene: -; V gene: TRBV4-1; CDR3 DNA: TGCGCCAGCAGCCTAAAGAGGGCGGGAGATGGAGGGGGAGATGAGCAGTTCTTC; CDR3 protein: CASSLKRAGDGGGDEQFF
clone size: few; J gene: TRBJ2-7; D gene: -; V gene: TRBV11-2; CDR3 DNA: TGTGCCAGCAGCTTAGACTACGCCTCCTACGAGCAGTACTTC; CDR3 protein: CASSLDYASYEQYF
clone size: -; J gene: TRBJ1-2; D gene: -; V gene: TRBV27; CDR3 DNA: TGTGCCAGCAGTCCCAGACAGCCTATCAAATCTTATGGCTACACCTTC; CDR3 protein: CASSPRQPIKSYGYTF
clone size: -; J gene: TRBJ1-1; D gene: -; V gene: TRBV29-1; CDR3 DNA: TGCAGCGCCGAAAGAGGCACTGAAGCTTTCTTT; CDR3 protein: CSAERGTEAFF
clone size: -; J gene: TRBJ1-5; D gene: TRBD1; V gene: TRBV6-5; CDR3 DNA: TGTGCCAGCAGTCCGACAGGGGGCTCTGGGCAGCCCCAGCATTTT; CDR3 protein: CASSPTGGSGQPQHF
clone size: -; J gene: TRBJ1-2; D gene: -; V gene: TRBV29-1; CDR3 DNA: TGCAGCGTTGAGACACCTAACTATGGCTACACCTTC; CDR3 protein: CSVETPNYGYTF
clone size: -; J gene: TRBJ1-1; D gene: TRBD1; V gene: TRBV15; CDR3 DNA: TGTGCCACCAGCAGACCTCCCGAGGGACAGGGGACAGCTTTCTTT; CDR3 protein: CATSRPPEGQGTAFF
clone size: -; J gene: TRBJ2-1; D gene: TRBD1; V gene: TRBV28; CDR3 DNA: TGTGCCAGCACCCCAACCAGGACAGGGTTCAATGAGCAGTTCTTC; CDR3 protein: CASTPTRTGFNEQFF
clone size: -; J gene: TRBJ2-1; D gene: -; V gene: TRBV28; CDR3 DNA: TGTGCCAGCAGTTCGCGTTTACAGGGGAGGTATGTTAGTAAGGGTGAGCAGTTCTTC; CDR3 protein: CASSSRLQGRYVSKGEQFF
clone size: -; J gene: TRBJ1-4; D gene: -; V gene: TRBV28; CDR3 DNA: TGTGCCAGCAGGGGGGGACGGCGGTCCGCAACTAATGAAAAACTGTTTTTT; CDR3 protein: CASRGGRRSATNEKLFF
clone size: -; J gene: TRBJ1-1; D gene: -; V gene: TRBV14; CDR3 DNA: TGTGCCAGCAGCCAAAAGAGGGCACCGAACACTGAAGCTTTCTTT; CDR3 protein: CASSQKRAPNTEAFF
clone size: -; J gene: TRBJ2-7; D gene: -; V gene: TRBV4-1; CDR3 DNA: TGCGCCAGCAGCCCCGAGCCAGGGGGGATCGAGCAGTACTTC; CDR3 protein: CASSPEPGGIEQYF
clone size: -; J gene: TRBJ2-1; D gene: TRBD1; V gene: TRBV20-1; CDR3 DNA: TGCAGTGTCCCCCAGGGGGTCCACCAGTTCTTC; CDR3 protein: CSVPQGVHQFF
clone size: -; J gene: TRBJ1-4; D gene: -; V gene: TRBV30; CDR3 DNA: TGTGCCGGAAATAGTGTGGGCAATGGTGAAAAACTGTTTTTT; CDR3 protein: CAGNSVGNGEKLFF
clone size: -; J gene: TRBJ2-1; D gene: -; V gene: TRBV5-1; CDR3 DNA: TGCGCCAGCAGCTTGGTTGCAGGGGTCTACAATGAGCAGTTCTTC; CDR3 protein: CASSLVAGVYNEQFF
clone size: -; J gene: TRBJ2-3; D gene: TRBD2; V gene: TRBV6-5; CDR3 DNA: TGTGCCAGCAAGAATAGCGGGAGTGGCACAGATACGCAGTATTTT; CDR3 protein: CASKNSGSGTDTQYF
clone size: -; J gene: TRBJ1-5; D gene: -; V gene: TRBV6-1; CDR3 DNA: TGTGTGATCGGCGGGAATCAGCCCCAGCATTTT; CDR3 protein: CVIGGNQPQHF
clone size: -; J gene: TRBJ2-1; D gene: -; V gene: TRBV29-1; CDR3 DNA: TGCAGCGTTGCTCGATACTTCGGTGAGCAGTTCTTC; CDR3 protein: CSVARYFGEQFF
clone size: -; J gene: TRBJ1-2; D gene: TRBD1; V gene: TRBV28; CDR3 DNA: TGTGCCAGCAGTCCACAACGAGGGACAGCGCGGAATGGCTACACCTTC; CDR3 protein: CASSPQRGTARNGYTF
clone size: -; J gene: TRBJ2-1; D gene: -; V gene: TRBV11-3; CDR3 DNA: TGTGCCAGCAGCTTCGACAGCTACAATGAGCAGTTCTTC; CDR3 protein: CASSFDSYNEQFF
clone size: -; J gene: TRBJ2-7; D gene: TRBD1; V gene: TRBV7-9; CDR3 DNA: TGTGCCAGCAGCAAAGGGACAGTGCCCTACGAGCAGTACTTC; CDR3 protein: CASSKGTVPYEQYF
clone size: few; J gene: TRBJ2-4; D gene: -; V gene: TRBV30; CDR3 DNA: TGTGCCTGGAGTGTCGGTCAGGGCAGGGGAGCCAAAAACATTCAGTACTTC; CDR3 protein: CAWSVGQGRGAKNIQYF
clone size: -; J gene: TRBJ1-1; D gene: -; V gene: TRBV27; CDR3 DNA: TGTGCCAGCAGTTTAAAAGGCCAACGAGGGACTGAAGCTTTCTTT; CDR3 protein: CASSLKGQRGTEAFF
clone size: -; J gene: TRBJ2-5; D gene: -; V gene: TRBV29-1; CDR3 DNA: TGCAGCGTTGCGCACGGAGGGGAAGAGACCCAGTACTTC; CDR3 protein: CSVAHGGEETQYF
clone size: -; J gene: TRBJ2-7; D gene: TRBD2; V gene: TRBV27; CDR3 DNA: TGTGCCAGCAAAATGCCGGGACTAGCGGGAGTTGAGCAGTACTTC; CDR3 protein: CASKMPGLAGVEQYF
clone size: -; J gene: TRBJ2-1; D gene: TRBD2; V gene: TRBV29-1; CDR3 DNA: TGCAGCGTTGAAGAAGCCGGGAGGGGATACAATGAGCAGTTCTTC; CDR3 protein: CSVEEAGRGYNEQFF
clone size: -; J gene: TRBJ1-3; D gene: -; V gene: TRBV5-6; CDR3 DNA: TGTGCCAGCAGCTTGGCCATATCCGCTACTGGAAACACCATATATTTT; CDR3 protein: CASSLAISATGNTIYF
clone size: -; J gene: TRBJ1-4; D gene: TRBD1; V gene: TRBV7-8; CDR3 DNA: TGTGCCAGCAGCCCAAGAGACGGCAGGGGGGAAAAACTGTTTTTT; CDR3 protein: CASSPRDGRGEKLFF
clone size: -; J gene: TRBJ2-1; D gene: TRBD2; V gene: TRBV28; CDR3 DNA: TGTGCCAGCATCTTAATGGGGGAAGCGGGGAATGAGCAGTTCTTC; CDR3 protein: CASILMGEAGNEQFF
clone size: once; J gene: TRBJ1-4; D gene: TRBD1; V gene: TRBV7-8; CDR3 DNA: TGTGCCAGCAGCTTAGGCAGGGGGTCTAATGAAAAACTGTTTTTT; CDR3 protein: CASSLGRGSNEKLFF
clone size: -; J gene: TRBJ1-2; D gene: TRBD1; V gene: TRBV5-6; CDR3 DNA: TGTGCCAGCAGTCGTCCGGGACAGACTTTCTATGGCTACACCTTC; CDR3 protein: CASSRPGQTFYGYTF
clone size: -; J gene: TRBJ1-4; D gene: -; V gene: TRBV4-2; CDR3 DNA: TGTGCCAGCAGCCCAGACGGAGGGTCCCGCGGAAAACTGTTTTTT; CDR3 protein: CASSPDGGSRGKLFF
clone size: -; J gene: TRBJ2-1; D gene: TRBD2; V gene: TRBV5-1; CDR3 DNA: TGCGCCAGCAGCTTATTTGGGTCTAGCGGGAGGGCTTACAATGAGCAGTTCTTC; CDR3 protein: CASSLFGSSGRAYNEQFF